The clone carrying this T cell receptor (beta chain) has only a few counts. Each CDR3 protein is one row after TCRdb ran MiXCR on the reads. This table holds roughly 720,000 distinct CDR3 sequences, 35% to 45% found once. The germline V and J ends were trimmed by 5 bases and 11 bases, with 22 bases remaining between them. The CDR3 spans 14 residues. The germline V gene has CDR1 SGHVS and CDR2 FQNEAQ. These data are taken from a study of T cell repertoires in cytomegalovirus infection. The TCR originated in a human donor in good health (CMV status not recorded). Some clones in this sample may be carry-over from other donors' samples. The sequenced material came from PBMCs. V is TRBV7-8 and J is TRBJ2-7, with D possibly matching TRBD1 (6 bases). CDR3 sequence: CASSRGLQGEAEYF. CDR3 nucleotides: TGTGCCAGCAGCCGAGGTCTACAGGGTGAGGCGGAGTACTTC. The full variable domain, rest sourced from reference TRBV7-8 and TRBJ2-7, is GAGVSQSPRYKVAKRGQDVALRCDPISGHVSLFWYQQALGQGPEFLTYFQNEAQLDKSGLPSDRFFAERPEGSVSTLKIQRTQQEDSAVYLCASSRGLQGEAEYFGPGTRLTVT.